Below are 27 T cell receptor beta chains sequenced from a single sample in a study of identical twins. TCRdb reanalysed the 5' RACE reads using MiXCR and keeps one entry per CDR3 protein. The repertoire holds 1.5 million to 2 million distinct CDR3 sequences, with roughly a third as singletons. Sequencing was performed on cord blood. The receptors were gathered from a newborn girl in good health.

The chain carries TRBV4-1 and TRBJ2-1, with 12 bases that match TRBD2. Germline V gene data show CDR1 as MGHRA and CDR2 as YSYEKL. Unmatched junction bases numbered 7, after V lost 1 base and J lost 6 bases. This CDR3 has 17 residues. The CDR3 DNA is TGCGCCAGCAGCCAAGGGACTAGCGGGAACTGGGGCAATGAGCAGTTCTTC. This sequence encodes CASSQGTSGNWGNEQFF.

The chain carries TRBV7-2 and TRBJ2-1; 10 bases match TRBD2. The CDR3 is 17 residues long. The V and J ends lost 5 bases and 7 bases, in that order; junction bases with no gene match: 14. Per germline, CDR1 SGHTA and CDR2 FQGNSA. As DNA, the CDR3 is TGTGCCAGCAGCCTCCTAGCGGGAGTTAATCGGGGGAATGAGCAGTTCTTC. Translating gives CASSLLAGVNRGNEQFF.

This clonotype appeared a few times. V is TRBV6-2 or TRBV6-3 and J is TRBJ1-5; 10 bases match TRBD1. CDR3 size: 16 residues. The V gene's germline CDR1 is MNHEY and CDR2 SVGEGT. Trimming took 6 bases from V and 2 from J; bases not matched to a gene: 7. The DNA for the CDR3 is TGTGCCAGCAGAGACGGGACAGGGGTGGGCAATCAGCCCCAGCATTTT. Protein sequence: CASRDGTGVGNQPQHF.

In its sample, this clonotype was seen a few times. The V call is TRBV5-1, the J call TRBJ2-4, with 10 positions matching TRBD2. CDR1 and CDR2 from the germline V gene are SGHRS and YFSETQ. This CDR3 region has 15 residues. V lost 3 bases to trimming and J lost 4 bases; unmatched junction nucleotides: 4. CDR3 nucleotide sequence: TGCGCCAGCAGCTGGACTAGCGGCCCTAAAAACATTCAGTACTTC. Translating it yields CASSWTSGPKNIQYF.

This clonotype was detected many times. The gene calls are TRBV12-3 or TRBV12-4 and TRBJ2-3; no definite D call. Trimming took off 0 bases at V and 0 bases at J, with 7 bases between the two ends. This CDR3 has 15 amino acids. The CDR3 here is CASSLAAPSTDTQYF. CDR3 nucleotide sequence: TGTGCCAGCAGTTTAGCAGCGCCCAGCACAGATACGCAGTATTTT.

This clonotype has only one observation. V and J are TRBV27 and TRBJ1-6, with unresolved D. Germline assignment: CDR1 MNHEY and CDR2 SMNVEV (reference sequence). V lost 3 bases to trimming and J lost 0 bases, with 12 bases between them. The CDR3 runs to 17 residues. CDR3 DNA sequence: TGTGCCAGCAGTTTCAGCCGCGGGAGCTCCTATAATTCACCCCTCCACTTT. Its translation: CASSFSRGSSYNSPLHF.

This clonotype was detected only a few times. The chain employs TRBV4-2 and TRBJ2-3; weak D call: TRBD1 (5 bases). Germline-derived CDR1 and CDR2 are LGHNA and YNFKEQ. The CDR3 totals 16 residues. V lost 5 bases, J lost 2 bases, and 17 bases lay in between. The CDR3 DNA reads TGTGCCAGCAGCAGGGCTGGGGCAGATGTCACAGATACGCAGTATTTT. It translates to CASSRAGADVTDTQYF.

This clonotype appeared a few times. The chain links TRBV19 to TRBJ2-1; TRBD2 matches 12 bases. V lost 5 bases, J lost 7 bases, and 9 bases stayed unmatched. CDR1 is LNHDA and CDR2 is SQIVND in the germline V gene (reference sequence). The CDR3 totals 16 residues. The CDR3 loop reads CASSAHLAGGGNEQFF. The CDR3 DNA reads as TGTGCCAGTAGTGCCCATCTAGCGGGAGGGGGGAATGAGCAGTTCTTC.

This clonotype was seen a few times. The chain joins TRBV11-1 to TRBJ2-7; D unclear. Germline assignment: CDR1 SGHAT and CDR2 FQDESV (reference sequence). Trimming removed 5 bases at V and 10 bases at J, with 12 bases between. This CDR3 contains 11 residues. The CDR3 nucleotides are TGTGCCAGCAGCGCTAACCGAAACCAGTACTTC. Translating it yields CASSANRNQYF.

The rearrangement joins TRBV6-2 or TRBV6-3 to TRBJ2-3, with D uncertain. V was pared by 2 bases and J by 4 bases, with 7 bases between. The germline CDR1 and CDR2 sequences are MNHEY and SVGEGT. CDR3 length: 13 residues. The CDR3 loop reads CASSYLTSDTQYF. CDR3 nucleotides: TGTGCCAGCAGTTACCTTACTTCAGATACGCAGTATTTT.

The chain couples TRBV20-1 to TRBJ1-5; 8 nucleotides line up with TRBD1. CDR1 and CDR2 (germline): DFQATT, SNEGSKA (reference sequence). V was clipped by 0 bases and J by 0 bases; unmatched bases: 10. This CDR3 spans 18 amino acids. DNA for the CDR3: TGCAGTGCTAGAGACGCCGGACAGGGCGGGTTTAGCAATCAGCCCCAGCATTTT. This codes for CSARDAGQGGFSNQPQHF.

The rearrangement joins TRBV20-1 to TRBJ2-7; 9 bases align to TRBD1. The J call is doubtful: the DNA matches TRBJ2-5 better. The CDR3 runs to 13 residues. CDR1 is DFQATT, CDR2 SNEGSKA, per germline (reference sequence). The CDR3 DNA reads TGCAGTGCTCCACAGGGGGCTACGGAGACCCAGTACTTC. It is translated as CSAPQGATETQYF.

The chain has TRBV6-5 and TRBJ2-6; 9 nucleotides align to TRBD1. This CDR3 region has 18 residues. The V and J ends lost 0 bases and 4 bases, in that order; junction bases with no gene match: 7. In germline, CDR1 is MNHEY, CDR2 SVGAGI. CDR3 nucleotide sequence: TGTGCCAGCAGTTACTCGGGACAGGGAAGTTCCGGGGCCAACGTCCTGACTTTC. It codes for CASSYSGQGSSGANVLTF.

Only a few counts were recorded for this clonotype. The chain is built from TRBV28 and TRBJ1-4; D is possibly TRBD1 (6 bases). The ends were cut back, 7 bases at V and 8 bases at J, with 17 bases in the middle. The CDR3 covers 14 residues. Germline CDR1 and CDR2: MDHEN and SYDVKM. The DNA of the CDR3 is TGTGCCAGCACCCCAGGGTACGGGGGCGAAAAACTGTTTTTT. This codes for CASTPGYGGEKLFF. Supplemented by reference TRBV28 and TRBJ1-4, the full variable domain reads DVKVTQSSRYLVKRTGEKVFLECVQDMDHENMFWYRQDPGLGLRLIYFSYDVKMKEKGDIPEGYSVSREKKERFSLILESASTNQTSMYLCASTPGYGGEKLFFGSGTQLSVL.

The CDR3, as DNA: TGCGCCAGCAGCCAAGGTACAGGGGCCCCCGTCCAAGAGACCCAGTACTTC. Its protein product is CASSQGTGAPVQETQYF. The chain links TRBV4-1 to TRBJ2-5, with 7 bases matching TRBD1. Per the germline V gene, CDR1 is MGHRA and CDR2 is YSYEKL. J gave up 1 base and V 1 base, and 9 bases lay outside the gene matches. This CDR3 has 17 residues.

This chain joins TRBV5-1 and TRBJ1-2; 10 nucleotides align to TRBD1. Germline-derived CDR1 and CDR2 are SGHRS and YFSETQ. The CDR3 runs to 16 residues. V shed 2 bases and J 5 bases; nucleotides not matched to a gene: 9. CDR3 nucleotide sequence: TGCGCCAGCAGCTTAACCTCGACAGGGGGCGTTTATGGCTACACCTTC. Amino acid sequence: CASSLTSTGGVYGYTF.

The table lists this clonotype with many counts. The rearrangement uses TRBV5-1 and TRBJ2-7; 12 nucleotides line up with TRBD2. Losses at the gene ends were 0 bases for V and 1 base for J; bases not matched to a gene: 5. There are 17 residues in the CDR3. From germline, CDR1 is SGHRS and CDR2 YFSETQ. Written as DNA, the CDR3 is TGCGCCAGCAGCTTGGGGACTAGCGGGATCTCATCCTACGAGCAGTACTTC. Its translation: CASSLGTSGISSYEQYF.

This clonotype has only a few counts. V is TRBV4-1 and J is TRBJ2-3, with 9 bases aligning to TRBD2. The CDR3 length is 16 residues. Per germline, CDR1 MGHRA and CDR2 YSYEKL. The ends lost 5 bases at V and 0 bases at J; junction bases unmatched: 6. Here the CDR3 DNA reads TGCGCCAGCAGCGTCAGACTAGCGGTTAGCACAGATACGCAGTATTTT. Its protein product is CASSVRLAVSTDTQYF.

This clonotype was found many times. The V and J genes are TRBV12-3 or TRBV12-4 and TRBJ2-1; TRBD2 might be the D (6 bases). The CDR3 runs 13 residues. V was pared by 3 bases and J by 7 bases, with 10 bases between. In nucleotides, the CDR3 is TGTGCCAGCAGTTTGACTAGATGGAATGAGCAGTTCTTC. Its translation: CASSLTRWNEQFF.

The chain has TRBV27 and TRBJ1-5, with D unresolved. The CDR3 consists of 13 residues. The germline V gene encodes CDR1 MNHEY and CDR2 SMNVEV (reference sequence). Trimming left V 3 bases short and J 3 bases short, with 6 bases between. CDR3 region: CASSFLTNQPQHF. The DNA of the CDR3 is TGTGCCAGCAGTTTCCTCACCAATCAGCCCCAGCATTTT.

This clonotype came up a few times. V usage is TRBV5-1 and J usage is TRBJ1-2, with D perhaps TRBD1 (5 bases). V was trimmed by 2 bases and J by 8 bases, leaving 13 bases between them. The V gene's germline CDR1 is SGHRS and CDR2 YFSETQ. CDR3 length equals 13 residues. The CDR3 DNA reads as TGCGCCAGCAGCTTTAGGGGATTGGGCGGCTACACCTTC. Its protein product is CASSFRGLGGYTF.

The sample holds one count of this clonotype. The chain has TRBV20-1 and TRBJ1-4; possible D gene TRBD1, 5 bases. The germline V and J ends were trimmed by 6 bases and 6 bases, with 14 bases remaining between them. Germline V gene data show CDR1 as DFQATT and CDR2 as SNEGSKA (reference sequence). The CDR3 spans 13 residues. The CDR3, as DNA: TGCAGTGCCGGCACGACAGAGCATGAAAAACTGTTTTTT. This translates into CSAGTTEHEKLFF.

The chain links TRBV20-1 to TRBJ1-3; D call uncertain. Germline CDR1 reads DFQATT; CDR2 reads SNEGSKA (reference sequence). Deletions cut 4 bases from V and 0 bases from J, with 10 bases between. The CDR3 extends over 14 amino acids. This chain's CDR3 is CSAIPQSSGNTIYF. CDR3 DNA sequence: TGCAGTGCTATTCCACAGTCCTCTGGAAACACCATATATTTT.

The rearrangement joins TRBV27 to TRBJ1-2; 10 bases agree with TRBD1. V was pared by 7 bases and J by 3 bases, with 5 bases of the junction left unmatched. CDR1 is MNHEY and CDR2 is SMNVEV in the germline V gene (reference sequence). This CDR3 contains 14 residues. CDR3 DNA: TGTGCCAGCACCCTGACAGGGGGCTACTATGGCTACACCTTC. Its protein product is CASTLTGGYYGYTF.

V and J are TRBV12-3 or TRBV12-4 and TRBJ2-7; 8 bases match TRBD1. The tail of the sequence fits TRBJ2-5 better, so the J call may be wrong. The CDR3 covers 15 residues. Here the CDR3 reads CASSLSRGRGETQYF. Written as DNA, the CDR3 is TGTGCCAGCAGTTTAAGCAGGGGGCGCGGTGAGACCCAGTACTTC.

This clonotype has more than one count but fewer than ten. The V gene is TRBV21-1, the J gene TRBJ2-1; the DNA was not used to check the table's D call, TRBD2. TRBV21-1 constitutes a pseudogene. This CDR3 comprises 20 residues. CDR3 region: CASSKAGEQGLAGGYNEQFF. The CDR3 bases are TGTGCCAGCAGCAAAGCTGGGGAGCAGGGACTAGCGGGAGGCTACAATGAGCAGTTCTTC.

This clonotype has more than one count but fewer than ten. The V gene is TRBV5-1, the J gene TRBJ2-7, with TRBD1 matching 7 bases. V shed 0 bases, J shed 5 bases, and the junction held 2 bases outside the gene matches. This CDR3 spans 13 amino acids. Germline V gene sequence: CDR1 SGHRS, CDR2 YFSETQ. Written as DNA, the CDR3 is TGCGCCAGCAGCTTGGTGGGGACAGACGAGCAGTACTTC. It is translated as CASSLVGTDEQYF.